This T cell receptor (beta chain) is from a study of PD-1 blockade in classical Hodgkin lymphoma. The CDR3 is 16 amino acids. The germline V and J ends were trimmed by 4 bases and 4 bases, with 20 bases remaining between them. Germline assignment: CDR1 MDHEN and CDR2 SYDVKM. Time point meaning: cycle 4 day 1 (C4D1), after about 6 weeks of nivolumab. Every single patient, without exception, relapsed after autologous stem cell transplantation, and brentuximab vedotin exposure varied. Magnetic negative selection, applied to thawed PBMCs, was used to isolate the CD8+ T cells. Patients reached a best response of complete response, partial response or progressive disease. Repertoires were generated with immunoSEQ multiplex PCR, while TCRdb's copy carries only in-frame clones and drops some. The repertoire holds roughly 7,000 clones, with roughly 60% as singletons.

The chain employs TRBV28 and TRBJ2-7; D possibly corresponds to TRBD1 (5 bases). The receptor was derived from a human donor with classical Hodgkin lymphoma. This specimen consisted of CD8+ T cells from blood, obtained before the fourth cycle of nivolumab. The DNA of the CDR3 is TGTGCCAGCAGTTCTATCAAGACAGCTACTATTTACGAGCAGTACTTC. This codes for CASSSIKTATIYEQYF.